These T cell receptor beta chains were read from a single sample in a study of T cells in Graves' hyperthyroidism and ophthalmopathy. TCRdb re-called the multiplex PCR reads through MiXCR, storing one row per CDR3 protein. The sample holds under 350,000 distinct CDR3 sequences, roughly an eighth seen once. The sample comprised blood. These receptors came from a woman aged 40 to 50 with Graves' ophthalmopathy. CDR3s include the opening cysteine and the closing phenylalanine or tryptophan. Fields, in order: clone size, V gene, D gene, J gene, CDR3 protein, CDR3 DNA. D genes are given only for firm matches. Clone size appears in some rows only: once, few, many, or a class for an expanded clone.

-	TRBV11-2	-	TRBJ2-7	CASSTNMDSSYEQYF	TGTGCCAGCAGCACGAATATGGACAGCAGTTACGAGCAGTACTTC
many	TRBV20-1	-	TRBJ2-7	CSARRGRAPSPEQYF	TGCAGTGCTAGAAGGGGCAGGGCCCCGAGCCCCGAGCAGTACTTC
many	TRBV11-2	TRBD2	TRBJ2-1	CASSTPRTSGGNEQFF	TGTGCCAGCAGCACCCCCCGGACTAGCGGGGGTAATGAGCAGTTCTTC
-	TRBV27	-	TRBJ2-3	CASRQPGLADTTDTQYF	TGTGCCAGCAGGCAACCGGGCTTAGCGGATACCACAGATACGCAGTATTTT
-	TRBV7-6	-	TRBJ1-6	CASSSGGFGNSPLHF	TGTGCCAGCAGCTCCGGGGGTTTTGGTAATTCACCCCTCCACTTT
few	TRBV5-4	TRBD1	TRBJ1-2	CASSADRRGYTF	TGTGCCAGCAGCGCGGACAGGCGGGGCTACACCTTC
many	TRBV6-1	TRBD1	TRBJ1-5	CASSPGQGFRPQHF	TGTGCCAGCAGCCCGGGACAGGGATTTCGGCCCCAGCATTTT
-	TRBV7-9	TRBD1	TRBJ2-2	CASSLKGQASGELFF	TGTGCCAGCAGCTTAAAGGGACAGGCCTCCGGGGAGCTGTTTTTT
many	TRBV28	-	TRBJ1-5	CASSLSMGNQPQHF	TGTGCCAGCAGTTTATCGATGGGCAATCAGCCCCAGCATTTT
many	TRBV10-3	-	TRBJ1-5	CAISGQLDQPQHF	TGTGCCATCAGCGGCCAGCTAGATCAGCCCCAGCATTTT
many	TRBV12-3/TRBV12-4	TRBD2	TRBJ2-2	CASRGGGYTGELFF	TGTGCCAGCAGGGGGGGGGGGTACACCGGGGAGCTGTTTTTT
-	TRBV7-9	-	TRBJ1-2	CASSLTGVVYGYTF	TGTGCCAGCAGCTTGACAGGAGTCGTCTATGGCTACACCTTC
many	TRBV2	-	TRBJ1-4	CASNSQGPNEKLFF	TGTGCCAGCAATAGTCAGGGCCCTAATGAAAAACTGTTTTTT
few	TRBV27	TRBD2	TRBJ2-5	CASGKLALQETQYF	TGTGCCAGCGGGAAACTAGCGTTACAAGAGACCCAGTACTTC
many	TRBV3-1	TRBD2	TRBJ2-1	CASSQEGLAGLGDEQFF	TGTGCCAGCAGCCAAGAGGGGCTAGCGGGATTAGGCGATGAGCAGTTCTTC
few	TRBV20-1	-	TRBJ1-2	CSALPWGLYGYTF	TGCAGCGCCCTCCCGTGGGGACTCTATGGCTACACCTTC
few	TRBV4-1	TRBD1	TRBJ1-2	CASSSRQGGYYGYTF	TGCGCCAGCAGCTCGCGACAGGGCGGGTACTATGGCTACACCTTC
many	TRBV24-1	-	TRBJ2-1	CATSDLWPSSEQFF	TGTGCCACCAGTGATTTGTGGCCTAGTAGTGAGCAGTTCTTC
many	TRBV6-1	TRBD2	TRBJ2-2	CASLGYSGSKAGELFF	TGTGCCAGCCTTGGATACAGCGGGAGTAAGGCCGGGGAGCTGTTTTTT
many	TRBV12-3/TRBV12-4	TRBD1	TRBJ1-2	CASRPRGQVNYGYTF	TGTGCCAGCAGACCACGCGGACAGGTTAACTATGGCTACACCTTC
-	TRBV5-6	TRBD1	TRBJ2-1	CASSLGTGEADNEQFF	TGTGCCAGCAGCTTGGGGACAGGGGAGGCGGACAATGAGCAGTTCTTC
-	TRBV9	TRBD2	TRBJ2-2	CASSVVGASGSHGELFF	TGTGCCAGCAGCGTAGTAGGGGCTAGCGGGAGTCACGGGGAGCTGTTTTTT
many	TRBV6-1	TRBD1	TRBJ2-3	CASSQGTGARLTTDTQYF	TGTGCCAGCAGCCAAGGGACAGGGGCACGACTAACAACAGATACGCAGTATTTT
-	TRBV3-1	TRBD1	TRBJ1-2	CASSQVKGGGGYTF	TGTGCCAGCAGCCAAGTAAAAGGGGGCGGAGGCTACACCTTC
many	TRBV6-1	-	TRBJ1-1	CASNSFVGLNTEAFF	TGTGCCAGCAATTCTTTCGTGGGCCTGAACACTGAAGCTTTCTTT
few	TRBV19	-	TRBJ2-7	CASSGGATYEQYF	TGTGCCAGTAGTGGCGGGGCTACCTACGAGCAGTACTTC
-	TRBV18	TRBD2	TRBJ2-7	CASSHSGGANSYEQYF	TGTGCCAGCTCTCACAGCGGGGGAGCCAACTCCTACGAGCAGTACTTC
-	TRBV6-5	-	TRBJ1-6	CASSYHDTYNSPLHF	TGTGCCAGCAGTTACCATGACACCTATAATTCACCCCTCCACTTT
many	TRBV2	-	TRBJ2-5	CASSADRRAGETQYF	TGTGCCAGCAGTGCAGACAGGAGGGCCGGGGAGACCCAGTACTTC
many	TRBV28	-	TRBJ1-2	CASEEGSYGYTF	TGTGCCAGCGAGGAAGGGTCCTATGGCTACACCTTC
-	TRBV20-1	-	TRBJ1-2	CSARGQGEKHYGYTF	TGCAGTGCCAGAGGTCAAGGGGAAAAACACTATGGCTACACCTTC
-	TRBV11-2	-	TRBJ2-2	CASGIRSTGELFF	TGTGCCAGCGGGATTAGATCCACCGGGGAGCTGTTTTTT
few	TRBV12-3/TRBV12-4	-	TRBJ2-3	CASRLLQGTDTQYF	TGTGCCAGCAGACTTCTTCAGGGGACAGATACGCAGTATTTT
-	TRBV5-1	TRBD1	TRBJ1-1	CASSTGQDTEAFF	TGCGCCAGCAGCACCGGACAGGACACTGAAGCTTTCTTT
many	TRBV6-1	TRBD2	TRBJ2-7	CASSPSGGTSYEQYF	TGTGCCAGCAGTCCAAGCGGGGGGACCTCCTACGAGCAGTACTTC
many	TRBV6-1	-	TRBJ1-1	CASQDSRNTEAFF	TGTGCCAGCCAGGACAGCCGGAACACTGAAGCTTTCTTT
many	TRBV4-1	-	TRBJ2-7	CASSQGAMGYEQYF	TGCGCCAGCAGCCAAGGGGCTATGGGCTACGAGCAGTACTTC
few	TRBV20-1	-	TRBJ2-7	CSARAFLGQDDEQYF	TGCAGTGCTAGAGCATTTTTGGGACAAGATGACGAGCAGTACTTC
-	TRBV15	-	TRBJ1-4	CATSRDGGNGAKLFF	TGTGCCACCAGCAGAGATGGAGGAAATGGGGCAAAACTGTTTTTT
many	TRBV29-1	-	TRBJ1-4	CSGGWALGEKLFF	TGCAGCGGGGGTTGGGCTTTGGGTGAAAAACTGTTTTTT
-	TRBV27	TRBD1	TRBJ1-5	CASFPSGTAKNQPQHF	TGTGCCAGTTTCCCCTCCGGGACAGCAAAAAATCAGCCCCAGCATTTT
many	TRBV2	TRBD2	TRBJ2-1	CASKKLAGDRNEQFF	TGTGCCAGCAAAAAACTAGCGGGAGATCGCAATGAGCAGTTCTTC
-	TRBV20-1	TRBD2	TRBJ2-1	CSARRAGGSSEQFF	TGCAGTGCTAGAAGAGCGGGAGGGTCGAGTGAGCAGTTCTTC
-	TRBV4-2	TRBD2	TRBJ2-5	CASSHLTSGSQETQYF	TGTGCCAGCAGCCACCTGACTAGCGGGAGCCAAGAGACCCAGTACTTC
-	TRBV19	-	TRBJ2-5	CASSIGGAVGETQYF	TGTGCCAGTAGTATAGGTGGGGCAGTGGGAGAGACCCAGTACTTC
many	TRBV11-1	TRBD1	TRBJ1-1	CASSRQGAAEAFF	TGTGCCAGCAGCAGACAGGGGGCGGCTGAAGCTTTCTTT
-	TRBV10-3	-	TRBJ1-2	CAISWGGFYGYTF	TGTGCCATCAGCTGGGGGGGATTCTATGGCTACACCTTC
many	TRBV28	-	TRBJ1-5	CASSSLDRRYQPQHF	TGTGCCAGCAGTTCTCTGGACAGACGGTACCAGCCCCAGCATTTT
-	TRBV15	-	TRBJ1-2	CATSRVGGLGGYTF	TGTGCCACCAGCAGAGTGGGGGGGCTTGGCGGCTACACCTTC
-	TRBV5-5	TRBD1	TRBJ1-5	CASSLGQGTVQPQHF	TGTGCCAGCAGCTTGGGACAGGGGACGGTTCAGCCCCAGCATTTT
-	TRBV5-4	-	TRBJ1-2	CASSLSGWYRSDGYTF	TGTGCCAGCAGCTTGTCGGGATGGTATAGGTCGGATGGCTACACCTTC
many	TRBV11-2	TRBD2	TRBJ2-1	CASSLEGLAGYEQFF	TGTGCCAGCAGCTTAGAGGGACTAGCGGGATACGAGCAGTTCTTC
many	TRBV7-8	-	TRBJ1-6	CASSQTQGNSPLHF	TGTGCCAGCAGCCAAACACAGGGAAATTCACCCCTCCACTTT
-	TRBV10-3	-	TRBJ2-3	CAISESRTAGDTQYF	TGTGCCATCAGTGAGTCCCGGACAGCAGGAGATACGCAGTATTTT
many	TRBV20-1	-	TRBJ2-7	CSARRVIGALSYEQYF	TGCAGTGCCCGTCGGGTGATCGGGGCGCTCTCCTACGAGCAGTACTTC
many	TRBV6-1	-	TRBJ2-5	CASSRGLQQETQYF	TGTGCCAGCAGCAGGGGACTACAGCAAGAGACCCAGTACTTC
many	TRBV27	-	TRBJ2-1	CASSLYSFGGFDNEQFF	TGTGCCAGCAGTTTGTACTCCTTCGGGGGATTCGACAATGAGCAGTTCTTC
many	TRBV12-3/TRBV12-4	-	TRBJ1-4	CASQDSSIEKLFF	TGTGCCAGCCAGGACAGTTCCATCGAAAAACTGTTTTTT
many	TRBV9	-	TRBJ2-1	CASSVGADLRINEQFF	TGTGCCAGCAGCGTAGGCGCGGACCTAAGGATCAATGAGCAGTTCTTC
few	TRBV19	-	TRBJ1-2	CASSSWDGYTF	TGTGCCAGTAGTAGCTGGGATGGCTACACCTTC